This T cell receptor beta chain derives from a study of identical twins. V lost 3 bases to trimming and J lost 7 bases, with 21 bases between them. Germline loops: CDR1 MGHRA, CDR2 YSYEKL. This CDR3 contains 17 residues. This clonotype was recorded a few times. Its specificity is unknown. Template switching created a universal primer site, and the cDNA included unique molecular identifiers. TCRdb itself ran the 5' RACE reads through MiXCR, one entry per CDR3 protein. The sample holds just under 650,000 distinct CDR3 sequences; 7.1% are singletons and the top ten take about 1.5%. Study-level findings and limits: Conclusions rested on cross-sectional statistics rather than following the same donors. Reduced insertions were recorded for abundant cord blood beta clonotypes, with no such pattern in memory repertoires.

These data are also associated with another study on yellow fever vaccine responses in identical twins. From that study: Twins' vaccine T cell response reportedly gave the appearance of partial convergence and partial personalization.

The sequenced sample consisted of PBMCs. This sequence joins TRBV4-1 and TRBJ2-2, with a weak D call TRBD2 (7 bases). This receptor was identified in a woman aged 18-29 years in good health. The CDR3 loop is CASSHAAGGARVGELFF. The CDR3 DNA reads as TGCGCCAGCAGCCATGCCGCTGGGGGGGCCCGGGTCGGGGAGCTGTTTTTT.